Given below is one TCR beta chain in context. Its antigen is unknown. Using immunoSEQ multiplex PCR, the repertoire was profiled, and TCRdb retains in-frame clones only, with some absent. Of 9,500 to 12,000 clones in the sample, roughly 80% were seen once. The V end lost 4 bases, the J end lost 8 bases, and 12 bases lay between the germline ends. This CDR3 region has 13 residues. Germline V gives CDR1 MNHNS, CDR2 SASEGT. Brentuximab vedotin exposure varied among the patients, all of whom had relapsed after autologous stem cell transplantation. This entry belongs to a study of PD-1 blockade in classical Hodgkin lymphoma. Turning to the study itself: Patients received nivolumab 3 mg/kg intravenously every 2 weeks.

Overall study results and limits: Newly diagnosed patients reportedly had lower baseline TCR diversity than healthy donors.

The V and J genes are TRBV6-1 and TRBJ2-1; maybe TRBD2 (5 bases). The origin of this receptor is a human donor with classical Hodgkin lymphoma. The input for sequencing was peripheral blood mononuclear cells (PBMCs), taken at baseline. CDR3 amino acids: CASSASARDEQFF. The CDR3 DNA reads as TGTGCCAGCAGTGCTTCAGCGAGGGATGAGCAGTTCTTC.